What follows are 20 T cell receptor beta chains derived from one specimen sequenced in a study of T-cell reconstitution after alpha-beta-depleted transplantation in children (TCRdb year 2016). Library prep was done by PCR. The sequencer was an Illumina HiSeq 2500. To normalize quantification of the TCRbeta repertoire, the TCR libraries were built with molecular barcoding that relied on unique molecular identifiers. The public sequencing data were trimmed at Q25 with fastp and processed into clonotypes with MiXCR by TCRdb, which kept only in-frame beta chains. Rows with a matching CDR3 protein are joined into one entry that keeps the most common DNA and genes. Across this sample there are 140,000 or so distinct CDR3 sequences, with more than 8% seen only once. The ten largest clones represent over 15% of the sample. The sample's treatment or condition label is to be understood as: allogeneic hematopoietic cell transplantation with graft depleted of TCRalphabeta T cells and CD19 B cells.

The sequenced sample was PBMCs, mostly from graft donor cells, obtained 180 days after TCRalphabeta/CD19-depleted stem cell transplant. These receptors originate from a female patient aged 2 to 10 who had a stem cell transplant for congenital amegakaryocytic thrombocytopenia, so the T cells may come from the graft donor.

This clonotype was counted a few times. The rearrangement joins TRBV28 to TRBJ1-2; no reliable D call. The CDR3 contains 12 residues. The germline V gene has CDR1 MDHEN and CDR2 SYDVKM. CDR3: CVTLRINYGYTF. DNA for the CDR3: TGTGTGACCCTACGAATTAACTATGGCTACACCTTC.

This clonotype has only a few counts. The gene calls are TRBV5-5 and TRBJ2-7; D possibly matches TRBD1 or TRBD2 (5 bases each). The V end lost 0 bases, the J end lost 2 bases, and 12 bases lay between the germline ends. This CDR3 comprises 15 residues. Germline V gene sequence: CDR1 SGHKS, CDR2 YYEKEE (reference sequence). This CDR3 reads CASSLAAGATYEQYF. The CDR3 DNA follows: TGTGCCAGCAGCTTGGCGGCCGGGGCCACCTACGAGCAGTACTTC.

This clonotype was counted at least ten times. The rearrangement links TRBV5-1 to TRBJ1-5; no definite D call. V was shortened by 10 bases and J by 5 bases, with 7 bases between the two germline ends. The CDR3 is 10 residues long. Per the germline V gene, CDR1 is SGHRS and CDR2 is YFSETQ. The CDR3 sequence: CAHKDQPQHF. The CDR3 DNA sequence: TGCGCCCACAAGGATCAGCCCCAGCATTTT.

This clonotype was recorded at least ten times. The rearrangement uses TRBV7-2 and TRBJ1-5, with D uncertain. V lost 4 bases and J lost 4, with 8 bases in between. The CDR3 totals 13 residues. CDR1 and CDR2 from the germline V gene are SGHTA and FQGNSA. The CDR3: CASSYVGNQPQHF. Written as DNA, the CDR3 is TGTGCCAGCAGCTACGTCGGGAATCAGCCCCAGCATTTT.

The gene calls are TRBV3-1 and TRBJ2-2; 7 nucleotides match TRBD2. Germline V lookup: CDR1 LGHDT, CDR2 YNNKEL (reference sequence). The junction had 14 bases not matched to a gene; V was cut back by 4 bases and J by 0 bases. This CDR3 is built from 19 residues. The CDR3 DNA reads TGTGCCAGCAGCCCTGGCTTCGGGTTAGCGGGCTCGAACACCGGGGAGCTGTTTTTT. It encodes CASSPGFGLAGSNTGELFF.

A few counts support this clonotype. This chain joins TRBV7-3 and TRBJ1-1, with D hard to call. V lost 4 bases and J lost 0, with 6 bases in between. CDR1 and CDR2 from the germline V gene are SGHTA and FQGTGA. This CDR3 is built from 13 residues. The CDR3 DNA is TGTGCCAGCAGCTCCGGGATGAACACTGAAGCTTTCTTT. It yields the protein CASSSGMNTEAFF.

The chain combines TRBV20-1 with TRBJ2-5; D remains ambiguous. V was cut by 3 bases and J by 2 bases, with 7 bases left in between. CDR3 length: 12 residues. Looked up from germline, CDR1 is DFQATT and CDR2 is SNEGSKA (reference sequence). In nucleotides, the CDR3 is TGCAGTGCTAGTACAATACAAGAGACCCAGTACTTC. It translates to CSASTIQETQYF.

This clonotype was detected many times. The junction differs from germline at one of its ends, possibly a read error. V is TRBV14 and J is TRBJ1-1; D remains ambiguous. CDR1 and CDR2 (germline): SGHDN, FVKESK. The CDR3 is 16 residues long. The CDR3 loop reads CASSQDGWLGNAEAFF. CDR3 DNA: TGTGCCAGCAGCCAAGATGGGTGGCTGGGGAACGCTGAAGCTTTCTTT.

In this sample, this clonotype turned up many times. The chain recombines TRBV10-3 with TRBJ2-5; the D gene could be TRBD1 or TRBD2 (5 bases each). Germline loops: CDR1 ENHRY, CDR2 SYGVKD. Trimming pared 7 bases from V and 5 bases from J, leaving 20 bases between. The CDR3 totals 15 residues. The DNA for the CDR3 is TGTGCCATCAAAGACCGGGACCGAGGGGAGGAGACCCAGTACTTC. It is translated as CAIKDRDRGEETQYF.

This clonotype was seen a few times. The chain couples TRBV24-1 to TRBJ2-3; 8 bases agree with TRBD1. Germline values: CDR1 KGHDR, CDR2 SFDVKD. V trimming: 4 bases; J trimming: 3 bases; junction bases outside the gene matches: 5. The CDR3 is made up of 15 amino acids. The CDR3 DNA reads TGTGCCACCAGTGACCCGGGACAGGAGACAGATACGCAGTATTTT. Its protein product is CATSDPGQETDTQYF.

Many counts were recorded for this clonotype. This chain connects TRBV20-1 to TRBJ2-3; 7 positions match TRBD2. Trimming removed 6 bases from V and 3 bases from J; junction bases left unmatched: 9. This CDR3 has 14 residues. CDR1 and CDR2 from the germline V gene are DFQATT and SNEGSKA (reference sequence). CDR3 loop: CSAPLGGTTDTQYF. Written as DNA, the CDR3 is TGCAGTGCCCCCCTGGGGGGGACGACAGATACGCAGTATTTT.

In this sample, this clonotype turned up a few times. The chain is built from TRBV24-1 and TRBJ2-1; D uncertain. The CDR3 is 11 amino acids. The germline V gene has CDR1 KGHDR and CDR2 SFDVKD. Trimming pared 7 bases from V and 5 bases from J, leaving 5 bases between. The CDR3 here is CATRADNEQFF. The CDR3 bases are TGTGCCACCAGGGCGGACAATGAGCAGTTCTTC.

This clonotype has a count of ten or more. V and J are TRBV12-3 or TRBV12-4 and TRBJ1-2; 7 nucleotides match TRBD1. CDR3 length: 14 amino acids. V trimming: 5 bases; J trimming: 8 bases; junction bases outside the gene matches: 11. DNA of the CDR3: TGTGCCAGCAGTGCTGGACAGGTGACCTGGGGCTACACCTTC. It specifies CASSAGQVTWGYTF.

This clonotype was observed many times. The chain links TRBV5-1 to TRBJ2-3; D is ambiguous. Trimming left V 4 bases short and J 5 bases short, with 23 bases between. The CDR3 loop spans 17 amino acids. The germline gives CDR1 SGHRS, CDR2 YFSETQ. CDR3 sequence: CASSPAGFSRRLDTQYF. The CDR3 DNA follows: TGCGCCAGCAGCCCCGCAGGATTTAGTCGACGTTTAGATACGCAGTATTTT.

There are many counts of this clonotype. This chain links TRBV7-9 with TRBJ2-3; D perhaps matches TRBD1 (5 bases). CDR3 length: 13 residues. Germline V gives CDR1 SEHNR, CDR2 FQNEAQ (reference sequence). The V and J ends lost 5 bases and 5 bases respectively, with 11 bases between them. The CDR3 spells CASSPGFGDTQYF. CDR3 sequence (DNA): TGTGCCAGCAGCCCAGGGTTTGGAGATACGCAGTATTTT.

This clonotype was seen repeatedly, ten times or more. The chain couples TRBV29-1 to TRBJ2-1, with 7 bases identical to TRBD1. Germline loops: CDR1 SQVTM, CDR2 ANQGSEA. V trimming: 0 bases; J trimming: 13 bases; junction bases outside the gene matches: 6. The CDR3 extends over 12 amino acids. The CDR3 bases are TGCAGCGTTGAAGATTTGTGGGACAGACAGTTCTTC. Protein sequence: CSVEDLWDRQFF.

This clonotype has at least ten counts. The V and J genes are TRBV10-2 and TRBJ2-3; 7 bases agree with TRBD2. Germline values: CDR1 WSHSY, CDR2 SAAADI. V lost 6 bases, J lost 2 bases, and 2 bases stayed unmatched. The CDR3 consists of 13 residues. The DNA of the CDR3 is TGCGCCAGCAGGGCGGGGGTCACAGATACGCAGTATTTT. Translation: CASRAGVTDTQYF.

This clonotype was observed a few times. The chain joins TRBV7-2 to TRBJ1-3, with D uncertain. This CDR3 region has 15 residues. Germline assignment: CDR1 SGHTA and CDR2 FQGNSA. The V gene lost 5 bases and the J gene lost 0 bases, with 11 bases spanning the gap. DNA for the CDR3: TGTGCCAGCAGCGGACGAGGGTCCTCTGGAAACACCATATATTTT. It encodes CASSGRGSSGNTIYF.

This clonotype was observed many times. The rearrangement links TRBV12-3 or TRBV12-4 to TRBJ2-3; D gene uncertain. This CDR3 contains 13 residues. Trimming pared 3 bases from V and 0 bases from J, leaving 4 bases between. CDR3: CASSFGSTDTQYF. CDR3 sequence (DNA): TGTGCCAGCAGTTTCGGTAGCACAGATACGCAGTATTTT.

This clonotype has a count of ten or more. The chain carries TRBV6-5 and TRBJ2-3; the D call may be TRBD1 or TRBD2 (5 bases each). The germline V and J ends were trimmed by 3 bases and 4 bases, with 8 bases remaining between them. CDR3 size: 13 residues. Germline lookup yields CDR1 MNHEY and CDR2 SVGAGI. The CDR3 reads CASSYMGADTQYF. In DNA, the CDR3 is TGTGCCAGCAGTTATATGGGGGCAGATACGCAGTATTTT.